The 4 T cell receptor beta chains below come from one sample, sequenced in a study of OX40 agonist ivuxolimab in advanced cancers. Clones were sequenced by immunoSEQ multiplex PCR, and TCRdb holds only the in-frame ones, with some missing. The table records tens of thousands of clones, 86% of them present only once. Sequencing used CD4+ or CD8+ T cells sorted from blood, obtained in a trial of the OX40 agonist ivuxolimab. These receptors were collected from an adult with an advanced solid tumor such as melanoma, head and neck, liver or kidney cancer.

V and J are TRBV5-1 and TRBJ2-7; the D gene could be TRBD1 or TRBD2 (5 bases each). V lost 2 bases and J lost 5, with 11 bases in between. The CDR3 totals 13 residues. CDR1 is SGHRS, CDR2 YFSETQ, per germline. CDR3 DNA: TGCGCCAGCAGCTTTGGCTGGGGGAACGAGCAGTACTTC. Translated, it gives CASSFGWGNEQYF.

The genes are TRBV11-2 and TRBJ2-7; 9 bases are shared with TRBD1. V dropped 3 bases and J dropped 1; count of bases not matched to a gene: 4. The CDR3 consists of 15 residues. The V gene's germline CDR1 is SGHAT and CDR2 FQNNGV. CDR3 sequence reads: CASSFTGQGSYEQYF. DNA for the CDR3: TGTGCCAGCAGCTTCACAGGACAGGGGTCCTACGAGCAGTACTTC.

The rearrangement uses TRBV19 and TRBJ2-2; TRBD2 matches 7 bases. The CDR3 totals 15 residues. Per germline, CDR1 LNHDA and CDR2 SQIVND (reference sequence). Unmatched junction bases numbered 7, after V lost 5 bases and J lost 4 bases. As DNA, the CDR3 is TGTGCCAGTAGTCAGGTAGCGGGTTTCACCGGGGAGCTGTTTTTT. It codes for CASSQVAGFTGELFF.

The chain links TRBV9 to TRBJ1-6, with D unresolved. Trimming pared 0 bases from V and 6 bases from J, leaving 10 bases between. This CDR3 has 15 amino acids. In germline, CDR1 is SGDLS, CDR2 YYNGEE. CDR3 sequence reads: CASSVELAPNSPLHF. CDR3 bases: TGTGCCAGCAGCGTAGAGCTAGCCCCTAATTCACCCCTCCACTTT.